The rows below give T cell receptor beta chains drawn from one sample of a study of beta chain features in type 1 diabetes. The assay was immunoSEQ multiplex PCR, and TCRdb's table has in-frame clones only and misses some. Of roughly 350,000 clones in the sample, 9.5% to 12% were seen once. Sequencing used naive CD4+ T cells from blood. Receptors originate from a woman in her twenties or thirties in good health. Each CDR3 is given with its conserved first and last residue.

V gene: TRBV2; J gene: TRBJ2-1; CDR3 protein: CASSAGLAALAYNEQFF
V gene: TRBV5-1; J gene: TRBJ2-7; CDR3 protein: CASSSGSPYEQYF
V gene: TRBV5-1; J gene: TRBJ2-7; CDR3 protein: CASSRAGEDEQYF
V gene: TRBV4-2; J gene: TRBJ1-2; CDR3 protein: CASSPIGEQGDHYGYTF
V gene: TRBV18; J gene: TRBJ2-1; CDR3 protein: CASSPASGKHNEQFF
V gene: TRBV5-1; J gene: TRBJ2-2; CDR3 protein: CASSLTQSSSTGELFF
V gene: TRBV7-2; J gene: TRBJ2-1; CDR3 protein: CASSFRLAGTNEQFF
V gene: TRBV10-3; J gene: TRBJ2-7; CDR3 protein: CAIKGTTTYEQYF
V gene: TRBV5-6; J gene: TRBJ2-5; CDR3 protein: CASSLAGIQETQYF
V gene: TRBV11-3; J gene: TRBJ2-5; CDR3 protein: CASSLGVSGTGEETQYF
V gene: TRBV30; J gene: TRBJ2-7; CDR3 protein: CAWSVRRDNSYEQYF
V gene: TRBV7-2; J gene: TRBJ2-5; CDR3 protein: CASSLAETRLETQYF
V gene: TRBV7-2; J gene: TRBJ2-7; CDR3 protein: CASSLAPGENYEQYF
V gene: TRBV7-6; J gene: TRBJ2-7; CDR3 protein: CASSLQASGSTQLPIYEQYF
V gene: TRBV18; J gene: TRBJ2-7; CDR3 protein: CASSPPLAGAYEQYF
V gene: TRBV30; J gene: TRBJ1-2; CDR3 protein: CAWSVPGTVTRGGYTF
V gene: TRBV9; J gene: TRBJ2-7; CDR3 protein: CASSGTDGTSGSSYEQYF
V gene: TRBV7-3; J gene: TRBJ2-7; CDR3 protein: CASSLVQDTYEQYF
V gene: TRBV29-1; J gene: TRBJ1-1; CDR3 protein: CSVHRAGVNTEAFF
V gene: TRBV30; J gene: TRBJ2-2; CDR3 protein: CAWAGQPGTGELFF
V gene: TRBV30; J gene: TRBJ2-5; CDR3 protein: CAWSDHSNGETQYF
V gene: TRBV10-3; J gene: TRBJ2-7; CDR3 protein: CAIGGTDSYEQYF
V gene: TRBV6-6; J gene: TRBJ2-1; CDR3 protein: CASGDRGSYNEQFF
V gene: TRBV7-2; J gene: TRBJ2-3; CDR3 protein: CASSQAGTDTQYF
V gene: TRBV4-3; J gene: TRBJ2-1; CDR3 protein: CASSQDAGARNEQFF
V gene: TRBV28; J gene: TRBJ1-1; CDR3 protein: CASRAGTGGTEAFF
V gene: TRBV28; J gene: TRBJ2-7; CDR3 protein: CASSPNSYEQYF
V gene: TRBV6-4; J gene: TRBJ2-5; CDR3 protein: CASSDSGLAGGQETQYF
V gene: TRBV7-2; J gene: TRBJ2-7; CDR3 protein: CASSQNSGASYEQYF
V gene: TRBV29-1; J gene: TRBJ2-1; CDR3 protein: CSADPDRGVYNEQFF
V gene: TRBV30; J gene: TRBJ2-7; CDR3 protein: CAWSYRDSPYEQYF
V gene: TRBV11-1; J gene: TRBJ2-7; CDR3 protein: CASSLLGDSSYEQYF
V gene: TRBV7-2; J gene: TRBJ2-5; CDR3 protein: CASSEGQGGTRETQYF
V gene: TRBV5-5; J gene: TRBJ2-5; CDR3 protein: CASSLLGAEETQYF
V gene: TRBV19; J gene: TRBJ2-1; CDR3 protein: CASSNSGSGYNEQFF
V gene: TRBV6-4; J gene: TRBJ2-1; CDR3 protein: CASSPGFGSYNEQFF
V gene: TRBV10-3; J gene: TRBJ1-2; CDR3 protein: CAIMAGGNGYTF
V gene: TRBV29-1; J gene: TRBJ1-3; CDR3 protein: CSVLTPGSGNTIYF
V gene: TRBV7-9; J gene: TRBJ2-6; CDR3 protein: CASSAGQGGLANVLTF
V gene: TRBV15; J gene: TRBJ1-1; CDR3 protein: CATSRDRDTEAFF
V gene: TRBV7-2; J gene: TRBJ1-1; CDR3 protein: CASRRDALNTEAFF
V gene: TRBV30; J gene: TRBJ2-7; CDR3 protein: CASGRGYEQYF
V gene: TRBV5-1; J gene: TRBJ2-7; CDR3 protein: CASSRGAVGEQYF
V gene: TRBV28; J gene: TRBJ2-7; CDR3 protein: CASSPGQGLTYEQYF
V gene: TRBV7-2; J gene: TRBJ1-1; CDR3 protein: CASSLGGTVTNTEAFF
V gene: TRBV29-1; J gene: TRBJ1-3; CDR3 protein: CSVGPRQVTGNTIYF